These 17 T cell receptor beta chains came from one sample sequenced in a study of T cell responses to AZD1222 COVID-19 vaccine. The protocol was immunoSEQ multiplex PCR, while the TCRdb copy is restricted to in-frame clones and leaves out a portion. The sample records approximately 150,000 clones, roughly 88% being singletons. The sample was peripheral blood, taken 28 days after the second AZD1222 dose. The receptors stem from an adult who received the AZD1222 COVID-19 vaccine.

The V and J genes are TRBV5-1 and TRBJ2-7, with TRBD1 matching 7 bases. CDR3 length equals 15 residues. Germline CDR1 and CDR2: SGHRS and YFSETQ. Trimming at V came to 5 bases and at J to 3 bases, leaving 11 bases not matched to a gene. CDR3 in DNA: TGCGCCAGCAGTTTAACAGGGGTTGGTATCTACGAGCAGTACTTC. It yields the protein CASSLTGVGIYEQYF. The full variable domain, rest sourced from reference TRBV5-1 and TRBJ2-7, is KAGVTQTPRYLIKTRGQQVTLSCSPISGHRSVSWYQQTPGQGLQFLFEYFSETQRNKGNFPGRFSGRQFSNSRSEMNVSTLELGDSALYLCASSLTGVGIYEQYFGPGTRLTVT.

The chain employs TRBV6-5 and TRBJ1-3; no clear D gene. CDR1 MNHEY and CDR2 SVGAGI come from the germline V gene. Trimming cost V 6 bases and J 2 bases, with 8 bases left between them. CDR3 length: 13 amino acids. The CDR3 DNA follows: TGTGCCAGCAGCGAGGTCCCTGGAAACACCATATATTTT. Its translation is CASSEVPGNTIYF.

V usage is TRBV25-1 and J usage is TRBJ1-5; 8 positions agree with TRBD1. The CDR3 extends over 14 amino acids. Germline CDR1 MGHDK, CDR2 SYGVNS. V was clipped by 5 bases and J by 6 bases; unmatched bases: 6. CDR3 in DNA: TGTGCCAGCAGTACCCGACAGGGGACTCAGCCCCAGCATTTT. Protein: CASSTRQGTQPQHF.

This clone has just one count. The chain has TRBV5-4 and TRBJ2-1; perhaps TRBD2 as D (6 bases). V was shortened by 1 base and J by 12 bases, with 11 bases between the two germline ends. This CDR3 spans 12 amino acids. Germline V gives CDR1 SGHNT, CDR2 YYREEE (reference sequence). This CDR3 is CASSLKEGGQFF. The CDR3 DNA sequence: TGTGCCAGCAGCTTGAAGGAGGGCGGGCAGTTCTTC.

The CDR3 is CASSLAERDGTEAFF. CDR3 bases: TGTGCCAGCTCACTAGCGGAGAGGGACGGCACTGAAGCTTTCTTT. V is TRBV18 and J is TRBJ1-1; D might be TRBD1 (5 bases). V lost 4 bases, J lost 4 bases, and 16 bases lay in between. This CDR3 has 15 residues. Germline CDR1 KGHSH, CDR2 LQKENI.

This chain uses TRBV9 with TRBJ1-1; the D is unclear. Germline V lookup: CDR1 SGDLS, CDR2 YYNGEE. V dropped 0 bases and J dropped 3 bases, with 12 bases sitting between them. The CDR3 contains 15 residues. The chain's CDR3 is CASSVGVPGYTEAFF. In DNA, the CDR3 is TGTGCCAGCAGCGTAGGGGTCCCTGGGTACACTGAAGCTTTCTTT.

V usage is TRBV2 and J usage is TRBJ2-2, with 8 bases lining up with TRBD1. The germline CDR1 and CDR2 sequences are SNHLY and FYNNEI. Germline trimming cut 8 bases from V and 4 bases from J; bases unmatched to any gene: 3. The CDR3 extends over 13 amino acids. CDR3 nucleotides: TGTGCCAGCTCCACAGGGGGCACCGGGGAGCTGTTTTTT. This sequence encodes CASSTGGTGELFF. Complete variable domain (other parts from reference TRBV2 and TRBJ2-2): EPEVTQTPSHQVTQMGQEVILRCVPISNHLYFYWYRQILGQKVEFLVSFYNNEISEKSEIFDDQFSVERPDGSNFTLKIRSTKLEDSAMYFCASSTGGTGELFFGEGSRLTVL.

This chain connects TRBV19 to TRBJ1-2; no clear D. The CDR3 covers 12 residues. V gave up 5 bases and J gave up 5 bases, with 9 bases separating them. Germline CDR1 reads LNHDA; CDR2 reads SQIVND (reference sequence). CDR3 in DNA: TGTGCCAGTAGTGATGGTTATTATGGCTACACCTTC. Protein: CASSDGYYGYTF.

The chain has TRBV5-6 and TRBJ1-5; D perhaps matches TRBD1 (5 bases). This CDR3 has 15 amino acids. Deletions cut 0 bases from V and 1 base from J, with 8 bases between. CDR1 is SGHDT and CDR2 is YYEEEE in the germline V gene. The CDR3 coding sequence is TGTGCCAGCAGCTTGGGTCAGGGAAGCAATCAGCCCCAGCATTTT. Residues: CASSLGQGSNQPQHF.

The chain links TRBV7-2 to TRBJ2-5; D gene ambiguous. Germline CDR1 SGHTA, CDR2 FQGNSA. Trimming took 5 bases from V and 5 from J, leaving 12 bases between them. This CDR3 spans 13 amino acids. In nucleotides, the CDR3 is TGTGCCAGCAGCCCCTCGAGTGGTGAGACCCAGTACTTC. It codes for CASSPSSGETQYF.

J is TRBJ1-2 and V is TRBV19; unclear D gene. The CDR3 is made up of 12 amino acids. The V and J ends lost 5 bases and 0 bases respectively, with 4 bases between them. In germline, CDR1 is LNHDA, CDR2 SQIVND (reference sequence). CDR3 residues: CASSPTNYGYTF. The CDR3 region has the DNA TGTGCCAGTAGTCCTACTAACTATGGCTACACCTTC. Full variable domain (remainder filled in from reference TRBV19 and TRBJ1-2): DGGITQSPKYLFRKEGQNVTLSCEQNLNHDAMYWYRQDPGQGLRLIYYSQIVNDFQKGDIAEGYSVSREKKESFPLTVTSAQKNPTAFYLCASSPTNYGYTFGSGTRLTVV.

The J gene is TRBJ1-2, the V gene TRBV9; possible D gene TRBD1, 5 bases. The CDR3 is made up of 14 amino acids. CDR1 is SGDLS and CDR2 is YYNGEE in the germline V gene. Trimming shortened V by 3 bases and J by 7 bases, and 16 bases separated the two germline ends. CDR3 nucleotides: TGTGCCAGCAGCGCCTACCCTCCGGGGCCTGGCTACACCTTC. It translates to CASSAYPPGPGYTF.

The chain carries TRBV14 and TRBJ1-5; 9 nucleotides agree with TRBD1. This CDR3 has 15 amino acids. The germline gives CDR1 SGHDN, CDR2 FVKESK. V lost 4 bases and J lost 5; bases outside the gene matches: 6. In DNA form, the CDR3 reads TGTGCCAGCAGCCCGGGACAGGGACATGATCAGCCCCAGCATTTT. Translating it yields CASSPGQGHDQPQHF.

The V gene is TRBV18, the J gene TRBJ2-1, with 9 bases identical to TRBD2. There are 19 residues in the CDR3. The J segment lost 8 bases and the V segment lost 1 base, leaving 18 bases of the junction unmatched. Germline V gene sequence: CDR1 KGHSH, CDR2 LQKENI. The CDR3: CASSPRTQSFGGGADEQFF. CDR3 bases: TGTGCCAGCTCACCACGTACTCAGAGTTTTGGCGGGGGGGCGGATGAGCAGTTCTTC.

A single count supports this clone. The genes are TRBV5-8 and TRBJ1-6, with D maybe TRBD1 (5 bases). Trimming removed 1 base at V and 7 bases at J, with 18 bases between. The germline gives CDR1 SGHTS, CDR2 YDEGEE. The CDR3 covers 17 residues. CDR3 coding DNA: TGTGCCAGCAGCTTGCCGCTGGGGGGACTACAAAATTCACCCCTCCACTTT. Protein: CASSLPLGGLQNSPLHF.

The chain is built from TRBV5-4 and TRBJ1-2; 7 positions agree with TRBD1. Germline CDR1 is SGHNT and CDR2 is YYREEE (reference sequence). V trimming: 2 bases; J trimming: 7 bases; junction bases outside the gene matches: 14. CDR3 size: 16 residues. The CDR3 spells CASSFGIQGEGFGYTF. CDR3 DNA: TGTGCCAGCAGCTTTGGGATTCAGGGGGAAGGGTTTGGCTACACCTTC.

The chain carries TRBV5-8 and TRBJ1-2; D call uncertain. The CDR3 sequence is 14 residues long. V was trimmed by 4 bases and J by 3 bases, leaving 13 bases between them. CDR1 is SGHTS, CDR2 YDEGEE, per germline. DNA of the CDR3: TGTGCCAGCAGCCCCCCGGTTTTTCACTATGGCTACACCTTC. Its translation: CASSPPVFHYGYTF. Combining the CDR3 with reference TRBV5-8 and TRBJ1-2 gives the whole variable domain EAGVTQSPTHLIKTRGQQATLRCSPISGHTSVYWYQQALGLGLQFLLWYDEGEERNRGNFPPRFSGRQFPNYSSELNVNALELEDSALYLCASSPPVFHYGYTFGSGTRLTVV.